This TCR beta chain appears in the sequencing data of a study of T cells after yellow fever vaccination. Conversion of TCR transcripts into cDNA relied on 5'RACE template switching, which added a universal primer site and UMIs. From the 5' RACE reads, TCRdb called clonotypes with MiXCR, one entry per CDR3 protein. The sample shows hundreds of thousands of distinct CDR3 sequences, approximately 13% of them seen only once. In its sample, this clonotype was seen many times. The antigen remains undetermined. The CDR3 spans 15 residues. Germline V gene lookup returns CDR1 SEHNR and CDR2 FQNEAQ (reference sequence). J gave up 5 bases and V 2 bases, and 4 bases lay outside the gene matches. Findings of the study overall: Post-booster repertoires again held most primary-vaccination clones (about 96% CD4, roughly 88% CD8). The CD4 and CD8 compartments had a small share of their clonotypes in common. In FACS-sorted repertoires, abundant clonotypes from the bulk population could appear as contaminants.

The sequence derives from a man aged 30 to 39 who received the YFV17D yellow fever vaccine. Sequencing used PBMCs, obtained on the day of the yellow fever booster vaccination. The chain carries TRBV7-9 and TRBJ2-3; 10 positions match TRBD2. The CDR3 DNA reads TGTGCCAGCAGCTTAAGGGGACTAGCGTTAGATACGCAGTATTTT. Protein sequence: CASSLRGLALDTQYF. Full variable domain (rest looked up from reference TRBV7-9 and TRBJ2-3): DTGVSQNPRHKITKRGQNVTFRCDPISEHNRLYWYRQTLGQGPEFLTYFQNEAQLEKSRLLSDRFSAERPKGSFSTLEIQRTEQGDSAMYLCASSLRGLALDTQYFGPGTRLTVL.